Sequencing of this T cell receptor beta chain was carried out in a study of PD-1 blockade in classical Hodgkin lymphoma. Study-wide results and limits: Before treatment, TCR diversity in newly diagnosed patients was reportedly lower than in healthy donors.

This clone was seen only once. Its antigen is unknown. Clones were sequenced by immunoSEQ multiplex PCR, and TCRdb holds only the in-frame ones, with some missing. Of about 97,000 clones listed, roughly 84% are singletons. V was trimmed by 3 bases and J by 6 bases, leaving 17 bases between them. There are 16 residues in the CDR3. Germline V gene data show CDR1 as LNHDA and CDR2 as SQIVND (reference sequence). Every patient relapsed after autologous stem cell transplantation, and brentuximab vedotin exposure varied. The material sequenced was peripheral blood mononuclear cells (PBMCs), taken at baseline. The TCR was taken from a human donor with classical Hodgkin lymphoma. The gene calls are TRBV19 and TRBJ2-2; D is unclear. CDR3: CASSMGRQSVAGELFF. In DNA form, the CDR3 reads TGTGCCAGTAGTATGGGTCGGCAGTCCGTAGCCGGGGAGCTGTTTTTT.